This T cell receptor beta chain was observed in a study of beta chain features in type 1 diabetes. The overall study: Taken together, all samples contributed approximately 110 million examined sorted cells.

Reverse transcribing all isolated RNA meant expressed TCRB transcripts were sequenced. Data came from immunoSEQ multiplex PCR; TCRdb stores just in-frame clones and leaves some out. The sample shows roughly 150,000 clones, approximately 10% of them seen only once. The study, taken as a whole, reports: Type 1 diabetes patients had moderately but significantly shorter TCRB CDR3s in all four CD4+ subsets. Over-representation of high TCR-expressing cells was a possible consequence of cDNA sequencing.

Note on this clone: Its antigen is not known.

The germline V and J ends were trimmed by 1 base and 7 bases, with 17 bases remaining between them. There are 15 residues in the CDR3. Per germline, CDR1 MNHEY and CDR2 SVGAGI. This TCR derives from a man aged 25 to 40 with type 1 diabetes. Source material: central memory CD4+ T cells from blood. The chain recombines TRBV6-5 with TRBJ2-7; D is perhaps TRBD1 (6 bases). CDR3 coding DNA: TGTGCCAGCAGTTACTGGGGGCCGGAAAGTAATGAGCAGTACTTC. Translation: CASSYWGPESNEQYF.